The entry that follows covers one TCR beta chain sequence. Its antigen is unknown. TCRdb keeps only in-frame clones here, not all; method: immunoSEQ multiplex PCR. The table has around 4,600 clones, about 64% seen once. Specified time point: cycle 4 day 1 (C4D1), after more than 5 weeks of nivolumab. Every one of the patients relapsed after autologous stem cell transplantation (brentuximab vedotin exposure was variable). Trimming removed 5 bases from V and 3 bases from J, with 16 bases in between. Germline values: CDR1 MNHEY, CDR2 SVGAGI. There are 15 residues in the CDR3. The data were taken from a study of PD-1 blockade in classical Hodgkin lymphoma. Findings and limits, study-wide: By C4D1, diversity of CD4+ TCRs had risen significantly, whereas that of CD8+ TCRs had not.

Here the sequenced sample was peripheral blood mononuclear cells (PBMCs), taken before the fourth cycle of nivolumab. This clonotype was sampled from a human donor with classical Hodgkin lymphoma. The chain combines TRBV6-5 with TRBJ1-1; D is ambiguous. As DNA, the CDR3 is TGTGCCAGCAGTCCACGCTCAGTTGGATACACTGAAGCTTTCTTT. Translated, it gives CASSPRSVGYTEAFF.